The clone carrying this TCR beta chain was counted ten times or more. No antigen is known for it. The sample is drawn from a study of T-cell memory formation after mild COVID-19. Study-level results: CD4+ clones that contracted lay mainly in CM and EM; CD8+ ones lay in EMRA. Cross-reactive memory seemingly joined, as some responding clones were found in pre-infection memory.

Each CDR3 protein is one row after TCRdb ran MiXCR on the 5' RACE reads. The profile shows fewer than 650,000 distinct CDR3 sequences, 20% to 25% of them singletons. Germline V gene lookup returns CDR1 MNHNY and CDR2 SVGAGI (reference sequence). J lost 6 bases, V lost 6 bases, and 7 bases had no gene match. The CDR3 totals 13 residues. Sequencing input: PBMCs or a T cell subset sorted from them (not recorded which). The V and J genes are TRBV6-6 and TRBJ1-2, with 7 bases aligning to TRBD1. This TCR came from an adult woman who had mild COVID-19 (a few samples of this study predate the infection). Cell type and time point are not known. In DNA form, the CDR3 reads TGTGCCAGCAGGTATGGGACAGTGGATGGCTACACCTTC. Amino acid sequence: CASRYGTVDGYTF.